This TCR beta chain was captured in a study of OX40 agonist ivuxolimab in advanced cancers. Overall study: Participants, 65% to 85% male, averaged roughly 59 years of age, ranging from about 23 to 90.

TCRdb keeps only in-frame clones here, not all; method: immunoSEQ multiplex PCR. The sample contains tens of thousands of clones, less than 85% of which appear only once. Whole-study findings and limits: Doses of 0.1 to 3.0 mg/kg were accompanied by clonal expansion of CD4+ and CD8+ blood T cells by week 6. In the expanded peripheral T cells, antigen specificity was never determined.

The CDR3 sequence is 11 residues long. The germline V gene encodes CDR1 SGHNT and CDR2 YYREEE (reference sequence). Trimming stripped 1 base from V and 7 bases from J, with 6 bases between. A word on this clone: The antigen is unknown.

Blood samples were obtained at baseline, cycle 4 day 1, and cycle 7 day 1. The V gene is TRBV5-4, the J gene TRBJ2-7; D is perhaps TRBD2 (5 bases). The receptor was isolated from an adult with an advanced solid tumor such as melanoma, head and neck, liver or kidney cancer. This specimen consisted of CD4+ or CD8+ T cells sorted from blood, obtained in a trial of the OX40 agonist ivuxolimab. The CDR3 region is CASSLREEQYF. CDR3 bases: TGTGCCAGCAGCTTGAGGGAGGAGCAGTACTTC.